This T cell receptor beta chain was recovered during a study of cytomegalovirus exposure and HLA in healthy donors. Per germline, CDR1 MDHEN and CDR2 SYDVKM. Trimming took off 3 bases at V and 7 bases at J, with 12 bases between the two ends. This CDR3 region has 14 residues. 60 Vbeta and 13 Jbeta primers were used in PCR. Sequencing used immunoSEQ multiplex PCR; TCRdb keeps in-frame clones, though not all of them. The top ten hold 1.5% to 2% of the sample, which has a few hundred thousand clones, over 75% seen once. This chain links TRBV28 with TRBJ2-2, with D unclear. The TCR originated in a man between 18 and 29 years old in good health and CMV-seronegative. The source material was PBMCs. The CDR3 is CASSFSWASGELFF. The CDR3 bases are TGTGCCAGCAGTTTTTCGTGGGCAAGCGGGGAGCTGTTTTTT.